Listed below are T cell receptor beta chains from one sample, sequenced in a study of blood T cell repertoires in COVID-19. Produced via immunoSEQ multiplex PCR; TCRdb's table is partial and in-frame only. The sample lists about 82,000 clones; 80% to 90% were seen once. The sequencing input was peripheral blood. Receptors were obtained from a woman aged 60-75 years with acute or convalescent COVID-19. Both conserved end residues are part of each CDR3. The order of the fields is CDR3 length, D gene, clone size, V gene, J gene, CDR3 DNA, CDR3 protein. A D gene is named only where the DNA matches it firmly. Some rows mark clone size as missing; the rest say once, few, many or name a class of expanded clone.

length: 12; D: NA; size: NA; V: TRBV5-1; J: TRBJ2-7; DNA: TGCGCCAGCATTGACGGGGGAAGCGAGCAGTACTTC; CDR3: CASIDGGSEQYF
length: 13; D: NA; size: once; V: TRBV6-1; J: TRBJ1-2; DNA: TGTGCCAGCAGTGAAGGGGGGGGCAGATCGAGTTTCTTC; CDR3: CASSEGGGRSSFF
length: 14; D: NA; size: NA; V: TRBV5-8; J: TRBJ2-3; DNA: TGTGCCAGCAGCTTGAACAGGAGAACAGATACGCAGTATTTT; CDR3: CASSLNRRTDTQYF
length: 16; D: TRBD2; size: NA; V: TRBV7-8; J: TRBJ2-1; DNA: TGTGCCAGCAGCTTAGCGCTGGGACTACCCATTGCTGAGCAGTTCTTC; CDR3: CASSLALGLPIAEQFF
length: 14; D: TRBD2; size: NA; V: TRBV11-2; J: TRBJ2-7; DNA: TGTGCCAGCAGCTCACAACCCCCTAGCGGCGAGCAGTACTTC; CDR3: CASSSQPPSGEQYF
length: 17; D: TRBD1; size: NA; V: TRBV27; J: TRBJ1-4; DNA: TGTGCCAGCAGTGCCCCTCCCGCCGGGACAGGGGGTGAAAAACTGTTTTTT; CDR3: CASSAPPAGTGGEKLFF
length: 13; D: NA; size: once; V: TRBV20-1; J: TRBJ2-3; DNA: TGCAGTGCTAGTAATCAGGGACAAGATACGCAGTATTTT; CDR3: CSASNQGQDTQYF
length: 15; D: NA; size: NA; V: TRBV11-3; J: TRBJ2-5; DNA: TGTGCCAGCAGCTTAGATGTGGACAGTCAAGAGACCCAGTACTTC; CDR3: CASSLDVDSQETQYF
length: 13; D: NA; size: NA; V: TRBV29-1; J: TRBJ1-1; DNA: TGCAGCGTTGAGCCACAGGGGAACACTGAAGCTTTCTTT; CDR3: CSVEPQGNTEAFF
length: 12; D: NA; size: NA; V: TRBV3-1/TRBV3-2; J: TRBJ2-3; DNA: TGTGCCAGCAGCGGGCCGTGGGATACGCAGTATTTT; CDR3: CASSGPWDTQYF
length: 14; D: TRBD1; size: NA; V: TRBV5-6; J: TRBJ1-2; DNA: TGTGCCAGCAGCCCAGGACAGGGGGCTGATGGCTACACCTTC; CDR3: CASSPGQGADGYTF
length: 15; D: NA; size: once; V: TRBV30; J: TRBJ1-5; DNA: TGTGCCTGGAGTCCGAGCGGGAGTGGGTCGAGGCCCCAGCATTTT; CDR3: CAWSPSGSGSRPQHF
length: 13; D: NA; size: once; V: TRBV19; J: TRBJ1-5; DNA: TGTGCCAGTAGTATGACAGGCCCTAAGCCCCAGCATTTT; CDR3: CASSMTGPKPQHF
length: 13; D: NA; size: NA; V: TRBV6-6; J: TRBJ2-7; DNA: TGTGCCAGCAGCTTCTTACAGGCCTACGAGCAGTACTTC; CDR3: CASSFLQAYEQYF